The source of this T cell receptor (beta chain) is a study of preoperative IRX-2 immunotherapy in early breast cancer. TCRdb's table, derived via immunoSEQ multiplex PCR, lists solely in-frame clones and lacks some. The sample lists approximately 100,000 clones; roughly 85% were seen once. CDR3 length equals 15 residues. Between the trimmed V and J ends, which lost 3 bases and 5 bases, there was a span of 16 bases. The V gene's germline CDR1 is GTSNPN and CDR2 SVGIG (reference sequence). Stated treatment: preoperative locoregional IRX-2 cytokine immunotherapy. Preoperative locoregional IRX-2 cytokine immunotherapy was tested in the phase Ib source study.

This material consisted of tumor tissue, taken after IRX-2 immunotherapy. The chain links TRBV30 to TRBJ2-2, with D perhaps TRBD1 (7 bases). The TCR was taken from a human donor with breast cancer. CDR3 sequence (DNA): TGTGCCTGGAGCAGGAGGGGGCGGGCTACCGGGGAGCTGTTTTTT. This codes for CAWSRRGRATGELFF.